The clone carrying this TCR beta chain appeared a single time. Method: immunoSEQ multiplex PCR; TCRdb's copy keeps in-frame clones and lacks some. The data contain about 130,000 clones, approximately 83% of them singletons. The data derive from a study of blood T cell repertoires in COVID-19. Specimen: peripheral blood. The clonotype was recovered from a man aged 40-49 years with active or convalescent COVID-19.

CDR3 loop: CASSYRGQDTQYF. CDR3 bases: TGTGCCAGCAGCTACAGGGGGCAAGATACGCAGTATTTT. This sequence joins TRBV6-5 and TRBJ2-3; 9 bases agree with TRBD1. Trimming took 6 bases from V and 5 from J; bases not matched to a gene: 3. Germline V CDR1 and CDR2: MNHEY, SVGAGI. CDR3 length equals 13 residues.